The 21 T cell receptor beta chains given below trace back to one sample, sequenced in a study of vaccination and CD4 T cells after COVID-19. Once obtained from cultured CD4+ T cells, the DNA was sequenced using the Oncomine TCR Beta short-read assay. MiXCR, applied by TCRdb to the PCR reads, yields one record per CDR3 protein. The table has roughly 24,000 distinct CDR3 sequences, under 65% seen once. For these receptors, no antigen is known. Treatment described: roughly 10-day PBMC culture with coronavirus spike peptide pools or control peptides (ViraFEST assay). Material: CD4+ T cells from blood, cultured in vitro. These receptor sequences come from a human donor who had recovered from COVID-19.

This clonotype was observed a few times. In DNA form, the CDR3 reads TGTGCCAGCAGCTGGGGCCCAGATACGCAGTATTTT. As protein: CASSWGPDTQYF. The rearrangement joins TRBV6-1 to TRBJ2-3; a possible D gene is TRBD1 (5 bases). Looked up from germline, CDR1 is MNHNS and CDR2 is SASEGT. Trimming pared 6 bases from V and 4 bases from J, leaving 8 bases between. This CDR3 region has 12 residues.

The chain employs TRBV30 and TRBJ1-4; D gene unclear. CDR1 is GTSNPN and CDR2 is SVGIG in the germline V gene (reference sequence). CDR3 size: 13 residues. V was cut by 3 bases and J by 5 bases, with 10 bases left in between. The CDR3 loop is CAWRAALNEKLFF. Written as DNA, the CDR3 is TGTGCCTGGAGGGCGGCGCTAAATGAAAAACTGTTTTTT.

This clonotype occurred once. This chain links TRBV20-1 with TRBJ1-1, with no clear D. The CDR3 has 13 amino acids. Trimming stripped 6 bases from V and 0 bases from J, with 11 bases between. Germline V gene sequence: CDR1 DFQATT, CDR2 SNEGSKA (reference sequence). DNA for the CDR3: TGCAGTGCGAAAAATTACCTGAACACTGAAGCTTTCTTT. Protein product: CSAKNYLNTEAFF.

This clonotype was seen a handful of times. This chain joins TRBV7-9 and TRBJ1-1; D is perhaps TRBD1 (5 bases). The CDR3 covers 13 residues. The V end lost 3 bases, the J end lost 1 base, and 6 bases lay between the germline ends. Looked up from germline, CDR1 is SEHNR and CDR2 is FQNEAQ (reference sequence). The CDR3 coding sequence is TGTGCCAGCAGCTTCACAGGGAACACTGAAGCTTTCTTT. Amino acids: CASSFTGNTEAFF. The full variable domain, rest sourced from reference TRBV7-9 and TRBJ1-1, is DTGVSQNPRHKITKRGQNVTFRCDPISEHNRLYWYRQTLGQGPEFLTYFQNEAQLEKSRLLSDRFSAERPKGSFSTLEIQRTEQGDSAMYLCASSFTGNTEAFFGQGTRLTVV.

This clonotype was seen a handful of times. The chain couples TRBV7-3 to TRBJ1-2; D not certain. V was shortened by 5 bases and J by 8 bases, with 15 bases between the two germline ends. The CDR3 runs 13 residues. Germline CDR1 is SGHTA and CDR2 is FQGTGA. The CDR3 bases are TGTGCCAGCAGCCCGGGCCCCATGGGGGGCTACACCTTC. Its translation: CASSPGPMGGYTF.

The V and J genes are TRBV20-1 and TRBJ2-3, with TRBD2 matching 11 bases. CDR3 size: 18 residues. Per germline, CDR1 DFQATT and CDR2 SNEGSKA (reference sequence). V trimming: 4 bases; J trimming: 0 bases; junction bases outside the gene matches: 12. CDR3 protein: CSATPKPTSGASTDTQYF. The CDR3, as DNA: TGCAGTGCTACCCCAAAACCGACTAGCGGGGCTAGCACAGATACGCAGTATTTT.

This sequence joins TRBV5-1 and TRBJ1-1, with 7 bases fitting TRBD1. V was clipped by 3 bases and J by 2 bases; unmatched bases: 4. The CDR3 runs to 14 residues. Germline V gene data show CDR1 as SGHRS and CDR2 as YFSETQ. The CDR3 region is CASSSGQINTEAFF. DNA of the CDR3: TGCGCCAGCAGCTCGGGACAGATTAACACTGAAGCTTTCTTT.

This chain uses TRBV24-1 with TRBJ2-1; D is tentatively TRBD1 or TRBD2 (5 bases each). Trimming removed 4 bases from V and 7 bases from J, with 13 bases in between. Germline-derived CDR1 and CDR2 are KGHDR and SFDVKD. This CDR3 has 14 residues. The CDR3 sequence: CATSEPGARNEQFF. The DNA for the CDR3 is TGTGCCACCAGTGAACCCGGGGCCAGAAATGAGCAGTTCTTC.

This chain's CDR3 is CASSPASADYGYTF. The CDR3 DNA is TGTGCCAGCAGCCCAGCTTCAGCCGACTATGGCTACACCTTC. The gene calls are TRBV7-2 and TRBJ1-2; D remains ambiguous. The CDR3 totals 14 residues. CDR1 SGHTA and CDR2 FQGNSA come from the germline V gene. V shed 5 bases and J shed 3 bases, with 13 bases lying between them.

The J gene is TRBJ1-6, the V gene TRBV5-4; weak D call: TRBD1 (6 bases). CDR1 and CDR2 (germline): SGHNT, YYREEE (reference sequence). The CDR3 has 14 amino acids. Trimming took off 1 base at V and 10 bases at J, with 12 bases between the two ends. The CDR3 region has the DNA TGTGCCAGCAGCTTGAACAGGGTCGGGTCACCCCTCCACTTT. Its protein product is CASSLNRVGSPLHF.

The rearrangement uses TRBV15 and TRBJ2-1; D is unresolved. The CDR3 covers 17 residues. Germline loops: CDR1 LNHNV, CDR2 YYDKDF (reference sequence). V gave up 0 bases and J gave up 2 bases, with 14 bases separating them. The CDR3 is CATSRDPLRKAYNEQFF. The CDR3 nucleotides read TGTGCCACCAGCAGAGATCCCCTGAGGAAGGCCTACAATGAGCAGTTCTTC.

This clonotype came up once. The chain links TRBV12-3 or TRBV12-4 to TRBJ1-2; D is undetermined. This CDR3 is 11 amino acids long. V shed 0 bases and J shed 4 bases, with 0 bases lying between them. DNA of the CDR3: TGTGCCAGCAGTTTAGCCTATGGCTACACCTTC. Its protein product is CASSLAYGYTF.

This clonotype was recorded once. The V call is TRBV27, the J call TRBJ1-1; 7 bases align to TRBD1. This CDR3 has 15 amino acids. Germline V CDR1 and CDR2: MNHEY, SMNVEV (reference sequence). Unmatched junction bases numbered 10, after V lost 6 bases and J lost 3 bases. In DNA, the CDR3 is TGTGCCAGCAGCCCGAGACAGGGAAGATACACTGAAGCTTTCTTT. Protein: CASSPRQGRYTEAFF.

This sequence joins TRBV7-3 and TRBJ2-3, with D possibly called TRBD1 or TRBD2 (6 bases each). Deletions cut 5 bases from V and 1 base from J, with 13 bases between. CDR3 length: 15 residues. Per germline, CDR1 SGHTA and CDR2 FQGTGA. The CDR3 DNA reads TGTGCCAGCAGCGATCGGAGGGGGGGCACAGATACGCAGTATTTT. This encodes CASSDRRGGTDTQYF.

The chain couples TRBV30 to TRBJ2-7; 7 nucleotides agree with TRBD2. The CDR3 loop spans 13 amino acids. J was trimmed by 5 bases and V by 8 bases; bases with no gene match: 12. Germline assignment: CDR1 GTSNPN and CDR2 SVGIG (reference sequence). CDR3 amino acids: CASSSGPPDEQYF. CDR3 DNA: TGTGCCAGTTCTAGCGGACCCCCGGACGAGCAGTACTTC.

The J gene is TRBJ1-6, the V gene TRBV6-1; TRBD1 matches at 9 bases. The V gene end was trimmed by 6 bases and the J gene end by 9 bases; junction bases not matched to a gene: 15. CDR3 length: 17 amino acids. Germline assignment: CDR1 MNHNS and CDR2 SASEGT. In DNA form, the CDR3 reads TGTGCCAGCAGCCCACGGGGACAGGGAAATTTGGGTTCACCCCTCCACTTT. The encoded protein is CASSPRGQGNLGSPLHF.

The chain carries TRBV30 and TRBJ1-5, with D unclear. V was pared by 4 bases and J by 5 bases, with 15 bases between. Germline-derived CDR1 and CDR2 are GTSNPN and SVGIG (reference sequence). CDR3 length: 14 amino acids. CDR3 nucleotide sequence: TGTGCCTGGACAAAAGGGCAGGATCATCAGCCCCAGCATTTT. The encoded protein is CAWTKGQDHQPQHF.

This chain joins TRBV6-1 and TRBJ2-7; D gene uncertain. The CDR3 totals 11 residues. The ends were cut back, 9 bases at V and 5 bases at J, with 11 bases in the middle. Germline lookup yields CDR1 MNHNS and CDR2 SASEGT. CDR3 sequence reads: CASGKFDEQYF. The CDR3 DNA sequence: TGTGCCAGTGGGAAATTTGACGAGCAGTACTTC.

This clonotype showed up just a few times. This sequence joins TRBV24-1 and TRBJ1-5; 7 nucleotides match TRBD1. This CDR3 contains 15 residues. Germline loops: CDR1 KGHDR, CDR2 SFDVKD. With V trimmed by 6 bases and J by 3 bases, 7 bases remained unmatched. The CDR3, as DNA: TGTGCCACCAGTCAAACAGGGGCACTCAATCAGCCCCAGCATTTT. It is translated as CATSQTGALNQPQHF.

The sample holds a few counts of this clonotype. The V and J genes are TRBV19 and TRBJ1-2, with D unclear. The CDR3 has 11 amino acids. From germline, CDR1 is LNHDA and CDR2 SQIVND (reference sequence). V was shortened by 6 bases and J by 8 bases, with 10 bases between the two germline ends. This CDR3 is CASSNLRGYTF. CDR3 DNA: TGTGCCAGTAGCAACCTTCGGGGCTACACCTTC.

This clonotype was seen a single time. The CDR3 here is CASSDRYAEAFF. In DNA, the CDR3 is TGTGCCAGCAGTGACAGGTACGCTGAAGCTTTCTTT. The chain joins TRBV6-1 to TRBJ1-1; D gene ambiguous. CDR3 length equals 12 residues. V shed 3 bases and J shed 6 bases, with 8 bases lying between them. The germline CDR1 and CDR2 sequences are MNHNS and SASEGT.